Presented here are 13 T cell receptor beta chains from one specimen sequenced in a study of T-cell reconstitution after alpha-beta-depleted transplantation in children. Preparation of the TCRbeta library involved a method that used unique molecular identifiers. One entry per CDR3 protein results from TCRdb running MiXCR on the PCR reads. The sample includes fewer than 750,000 distinct CDR3 sequences, 27% of them seen just once. The source was PBMCs, collected before TCRalphabeta/CD19-depleted stem cell transplant. The origin of the receptors is a boy under two years old with Wiskott-Aldrich syndrome, due to receive a stem cell transplant.

V gene TRBV6-6 combines with J gene TRBJ1-5; possibly TRBD1 for D (5 bases). Germline V lookup: CDR1 MNHNY, CDR2 SVGAGI (reference sequence). The V gene lost 2 bases and the J gene lost 9 bases, with 11 bases spanning the gap. The CDR3 spans 13 residues. The DNA of the CDR3 is TGTGCCAGCAGTTACGGTCCGGGACGGCCCCAGCATTTT. Translation: CASSYGPGRPQHF.

This sequence joins TRBV7-6 and TRBJ2-3; D remains ambiguous. V was shortened by 5 bases and J by 6 bases, with 15 bases between the two germline ends. CDR1 and CDR2 (germline): SGHVS, FNYEAQ. The CDR3 runs 14 residues. The CDR3 spells CASSNSGLADTQYF. CDR3 sequence (DNA): TGTGCCAGCAGCAATAGTGGTTTGGCCGATACGCAGTATTTT.

The chain couples TRBV6-5 to TRBJ2-7; the D gene is possibly TRBD1 (6 bases). The CDR3 contains 15 residues. Germline CDR1 is MNHEY and CDR2 is SVGAGI. Trimming took off 0 bases at V and 5 bases at J, with 14 bases between the two ends. The CDR3 DNA follows: TGTGCCAGCAGTTACTCGGGGGCCGTCTCTGACGAGCAGTACTTC. Translated, it gives CASSYSGAVSDEQYF.

A few counts support this clonotype. The genes are TRBV10-3 and TRBJ2-3, with 8 bases matching TRBD2. Germline V lookup: CDR1 ENHRY, CDR2 SYGVKD. This CDR3 has 16 amino acids. Trimming at V came to 6 bases and at J to 1 base, leaving 9 bases not matched to a gene. CDR3 DNA sequence: TGTGCCATCAGCTCTTATAGCGGGATGGGCACAGATACGCAGTATTTT. Protein: CAISSYSGMGTDTQYF.

V gene TRBV11-2 combines with J gene TRBJ2-7; tentative D call: TRBD1 (5 bases). The V end was cut by 5 bases, the J end by 5 bases, with 19 bases between. From germline, CDR1 is SGHAT and CDR2 FQNNGV. This CDR3 region has 15 residues. CDR3 nucleotides: TGTGCCAGCAGCCAACGCTCCGTAGGGGCCCACGAGCAGTACTTC. Its translation: CASSQRSVGAHEQYF.

The chain links TRBV7-9 to TRBJ1-1, with D possibly being TRBD1 (5 bases). The CDR3 extends over 15 amino acids. Germline assignment: CDR1 SEHNR and CDR2 FQNEAQ (reference sequence). The ends were cut back, 5 bases at V and 4 bases at J, with 17 bases in the middle. In nucleotides, the CDR3 is TGTGCCAGCAGCCTCGGGGCCGGGTTGTCCACTGAAGCTTTCTTT. Translating gives CASSLGAGLSTEAFF.

This clonotype was detected only a few times. The chain carries TRBV7-2 and TRBJ2-1; weak D call: TRBD1 (6 bases). V lost 0 bases, J lost 6 bases, and 12 bases lay in between. The CDR3 consists of 15 residues. Germline V CDR1 and CDR2: SGHTA, FQGNSA. This chain's CDR3 is CASSLAGTIVNEQFF. The CDR3 nucleotides are TGTGCCAGCAGCTTAGCCGGGACAATAGTCAATGAGCAGTTCTTC.

This chain's CDR3 is CASSLSGANYNEQFF. In DNA form, the CDR3 reads TGTGCCAGCAGCCTCAGCGGGGCTAACTACAATGAGCAGTTCTTC. The chain uses TRBV11-2 and TRBJ2-1; TRBD2 matches 7 bases. The CDR3 has 15 residues. Germline V CDR1 and CDR2: SGHAT, FQNNGV. The J segment lost 3 bases and the V segment lost 5 bases, leaving 7 bases of the junction unmatched.

This clonotype has a handful of counts. This sequence joins TRBV7-2 and TRBJ1-2; TRBD1 might be the D (6 bases). V lost 1 base, J lost 4 bases, and 13 bases lay in between. The CDR3 length is 15 residues. CDR1 is SGHTA and CDR2 is FQGNSA in the germline V gene. The CDR3 DNA reads as TGTGCCAGCAGCTTAGGGCAGGGGATCGTCTATGGCTACACCTTC. It codes for CASSLGQGIVYGYTF.

There are a few counts of this clonotype. V gene TRBV5-1 combines with J gene TRBJ2-7, with 8 nucleotides matching TRBD2. Trimming cost V 5 bases and J 6 bases; bases outside gene matches: 13. From germline, CDR1 is SGHRS and CDR2 YFSETQ. CDR3 size: 15 residues. The CDR3 DNA follows: TGCGCCAGCAGGCCAACTAGCGGCCCGGCTTCCGAGCAGTACTTC. Its translation: CASRPTSGPASEQYF.

This clonotype was observed a handful of times. The rearrangement uses TRBV20-1 and TRBJ1-3; D is possibly TRBD1 (6 bases). The germline CDR1 and CDR2 sequences are DFQATT and SNEGSKA (reference sequence). The CDR3 runs 17 residues. V lost 0 bases and J lost 0, with 15 bases in between. The CDR3, as DNA: TGCAGTGCTAGAGATTTGGCAGGGGAGAGCTCTGGAAACACCATATATTTT. As protein: CSARDLAGESSGNTIYF.

This clonotype occurred a few times. The gene calls are TRBV7-9 and TRBJ2-7; 7 bases align to TRBD1. The germline gives CDR1 SEHNR, CDR2 FQNEAQ (reference sequence). The CDR3 spans 12 residues. V dropped 7 bases and J dropped 9; count of bases not matched to a gene: 9. The CDR3 loop is CASTTGVGRQYF. The CDR3 DNA follows: TGTGCCAGCACTACAGGGGTCGGACGGCAGTACTTC.

The chain has TRBV7-9 and TRBJ1-2; D remains ambiguous. Germline V lookup: CDR1 SEHNR, CDR2 FQNEAQ (reference sequence). The CDR3 is 11 residues long. Trimming stripped 2 bases from V and 7 bases from J, with 5 bases between. CDR3 in amino acids: CASSLRAGYTF. CDR3 bases: TGTGCCAGCAGCTTAAGGGCTGGCTACACCTTC.